This TCR beta chain was sequenced during a study of blood T cells in healthy people across ages. Study conclusions and caveats: Unsorted PBMCs blocked a conclusive comparison of naive and antigen-experienced cells.

It was with a sample-barcoded 5' primer and a J-beta primer mix that a second PCR of about 6 to 12 cycles was run. Each CDR3 protein is one row after TCRdb ran MiXCR on the 5' RACE reads. The data contain around 780,000 distinct CDR3 sequences, approximately 24% of them singletons. This clonotype came up a few times. The antigen is unknown. Germline V gene lookup returns CDR1 MDHEN and CDR2 SYDVKM. V was pared by 6 bases and J by 1 base, with 21 bases of the junction left unmatched. The CDR3 spans 19 residues. Another study also made use of these data, one on T cells of mothers and their children.

Sequenced material: blood. The receptor comes from a boy aged 5-17 years in good health. J is TRBJ2-7 and V is TRBV28, with TRBD2 identical over 7 bases. Written as DNA, the CDR3 is TGTGCCAGCAGCTTCCCCACAGCGGGGTTTTCAGCAGGGTCCTACGAGCAGTACTTC. Protein sequence: CASSFPTAGFSAGSYEQYF. The whole variable domain, filled in from reference TRBV28 and TRBJ2-7, reads DVKVTQSSRYLVKRTGEKVFLECVQDMDHENMFWYRQDPGLGLRLIYFSYDVKMKEKGDIPEGYSVSREKKERFSLILESASTNQTSMYLCASSFPTAGFSAGSYEQYFGPGTRLTVT.